This is a list of T cell receptor beta chains from one sample in a study of technical replicates of blood from several donors. Profiled with immunoSEQ multiplex PCR; TCRdb holds only in-frame clones, not every one. The sample carries about 70,000 clones, around 96% recorded once. Sequenced input: T cells isolated from PBMCs. The source is a human donor in good health. The CDR3 runs from the conserved cysteine through the conserved F or W. Each record gives: V gene, J gene, CDR3 protein.

>TRBV7-8|TRBJ1-2
CASSLGGTGVNYGYTF
>TRBV4-1|TRBJ2-2
CASSPAGTANTGELFF
>TRBV5-1|TRBJ2-6
CASSLYPGGSGANVLTF
>TRBV4-1|TRBJ1-1
CASSPPRGLLNTEAFF
>TRBV28|TRBJ1-5
CASSLGTGNNQPQHF
>TRBV27|TRBJ2-1
CASGTVTYNEQFF
>TRBV7-7|TRBJ2-7
CASSLYSGDYEQYF
>TRBV4-3|TRBJ2-5
CASSQDGNGEETQYF
>TRBV15|TRBJ1-2
CATSSGGAMGYGYTF
>TRBV7-2|TRBJ2-3
CASSPRLDLETQYF
>TRBV13|TRBJ2-7
CASSLVGTGSVEEQYF
>TRBV6-6|TRBJ1-5
CASSLGQGRKPQHF
>TRBV28|TRBJ1-1
CASSFSRKTEAFF
>TRBV28|TRBJ1-2
CASSPENGYTF
>TRBV7-3|TRBJ2-7
CASSQGGKAYEQYF
>TRBV5-5|TRBJ2-7
CASSFTSESIVQYF
>TRBV7-9|TRBJ2-7
CASSFTTAGLRYEQYF
>TRBV10-3|TRBJ2-2
CAITGTSGRFTGELFF
>TRBV5-4|TRBJ2-1
CASSLALAGGHNEQFF
>TRBV29-1|TRBJ2-2
CSVDSRPGELFF
>TRBV27|TRBJ1-2
CASSSPGTGNDGYTF
>TRBV19|TRBJ1-5
CASSILGQGENQPQHF
>TRBV28|TRBJ1-2
CASSSAGRGIYGYTF
>TRBV15|TRBJ2-2
CATSRGLAGIVNTGELFF
>TRBV6-1|TRBJ2-7
CASSEGQGSYYYEQYF
>TRBV6-1|TRBJ1-5
CASSEYSNQPQHF
>TRBV6-1|TRBJ2-2
CASAEGRELGELFF
>TRBV27|TRBJ2-7
CASSLLLRHEQYF
>TRBV27|TRBJ2-1
CASGGGTYNEQFF
>TRBV29-1|TRBJ2-7
CSVERVPYEQYF
>TRBV27|TRBJ2-7
CASSFPNTDGIYEQYF
>TRBV5-5|TRBJ1-1
CASSFYQVWDRVLNTEAFF
>TRBV4-1|TRBJ2-7
CASSPRNGHYEQYF
>TRBV28|TRBJ1-1
CASSFLAPEAFF
>TRBV27|TRBJ1-2
CASSSGKGYTF
>TRBV6-1|TRBJ2-7
CASSALAGGASQYEQYF